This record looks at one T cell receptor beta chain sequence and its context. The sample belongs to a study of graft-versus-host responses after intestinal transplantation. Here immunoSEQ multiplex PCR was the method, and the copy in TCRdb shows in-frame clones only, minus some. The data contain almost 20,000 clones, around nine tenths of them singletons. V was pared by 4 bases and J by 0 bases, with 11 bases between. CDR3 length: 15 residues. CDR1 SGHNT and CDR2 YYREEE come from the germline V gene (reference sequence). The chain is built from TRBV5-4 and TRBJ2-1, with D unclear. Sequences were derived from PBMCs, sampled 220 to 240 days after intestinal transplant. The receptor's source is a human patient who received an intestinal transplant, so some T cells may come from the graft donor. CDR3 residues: CASSADSSSYNEQFF. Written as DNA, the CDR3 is TGTGCCAGCAGCGCCGACTCCAGCTCCTACAATGAGCAGTTCTTC.